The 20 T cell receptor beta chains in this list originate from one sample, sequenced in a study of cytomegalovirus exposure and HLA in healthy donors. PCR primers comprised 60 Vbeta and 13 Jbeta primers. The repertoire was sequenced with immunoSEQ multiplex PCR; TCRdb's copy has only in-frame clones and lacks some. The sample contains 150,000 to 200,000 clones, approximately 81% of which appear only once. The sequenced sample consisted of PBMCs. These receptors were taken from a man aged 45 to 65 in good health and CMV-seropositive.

CDR3 loop: CASSLRRLNTEAFF. The DNA for the CDR3 is TGCGCCAGCAGCTTGCGGCGGCTGAACACTGAAGCTTTCTTT. The chain is built from TRBV5-1 and TRBJ1-1; D not resolved. This CDR3 has 14 amino acids. Germline assignment: CDR1 SGHRS and CDR2 YFSETQ. Trimming removed 1 base from V and 0 bases from J, with 7 bases in between.

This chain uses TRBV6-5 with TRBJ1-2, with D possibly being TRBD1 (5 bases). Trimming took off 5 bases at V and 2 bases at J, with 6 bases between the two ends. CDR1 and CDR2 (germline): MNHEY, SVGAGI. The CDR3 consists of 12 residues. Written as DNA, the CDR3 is TGTGCCAGCAGTCGGGGGAACTATGGCTACACCTTC. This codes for CASSRGNYGYTF.

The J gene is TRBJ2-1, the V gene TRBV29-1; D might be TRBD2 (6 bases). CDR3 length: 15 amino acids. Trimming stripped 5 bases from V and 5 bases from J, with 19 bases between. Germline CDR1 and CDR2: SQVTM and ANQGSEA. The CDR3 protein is CSVRRIQRANNEQFF. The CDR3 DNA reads TGCAGCGTTAGACGCATCCAGCGGGCCAACAATGAGCAGTTCTTC.

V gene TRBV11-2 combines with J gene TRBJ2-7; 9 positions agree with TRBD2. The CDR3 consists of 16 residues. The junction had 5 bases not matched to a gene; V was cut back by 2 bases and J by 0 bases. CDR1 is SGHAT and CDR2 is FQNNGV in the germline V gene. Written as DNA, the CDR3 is TGTGCCAGCAGCTTAAGACTAGCGGCGGGCTCCTACGAGCAGTACTTC. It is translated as CASSLRLAAGSYEQYF.

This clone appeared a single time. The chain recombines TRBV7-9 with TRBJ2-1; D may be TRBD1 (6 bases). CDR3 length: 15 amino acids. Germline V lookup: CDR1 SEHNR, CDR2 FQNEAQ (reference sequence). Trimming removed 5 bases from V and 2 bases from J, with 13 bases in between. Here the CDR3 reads CASSPHRVTYNEQFF. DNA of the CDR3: TGTGCCAGCAGCCCTCACAGGGTAACCTACAATGAGCAGTTCTTC.

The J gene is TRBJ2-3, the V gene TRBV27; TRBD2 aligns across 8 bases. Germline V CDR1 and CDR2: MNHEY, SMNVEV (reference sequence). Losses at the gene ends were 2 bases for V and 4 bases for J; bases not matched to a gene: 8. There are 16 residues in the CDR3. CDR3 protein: CASSLVQRGIPDTQYF. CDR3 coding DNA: TGTGCCAGCAGTTTAGTCCAGCGGGGGATTCCAGATACGCAGTATTTT.

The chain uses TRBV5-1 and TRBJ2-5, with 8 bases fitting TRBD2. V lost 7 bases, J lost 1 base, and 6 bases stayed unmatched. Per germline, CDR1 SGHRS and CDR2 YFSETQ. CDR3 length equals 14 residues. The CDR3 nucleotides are TGCGCCAGCCGCGGGGGGCCCTCCCAAGAGACCCAGTACTTC. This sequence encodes CASRGGPSQETQYF.

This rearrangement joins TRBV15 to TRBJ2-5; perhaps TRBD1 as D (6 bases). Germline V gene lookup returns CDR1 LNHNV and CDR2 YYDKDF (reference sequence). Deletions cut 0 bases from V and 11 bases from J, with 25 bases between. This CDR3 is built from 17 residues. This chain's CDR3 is CATSREPSGTQGLGQYF. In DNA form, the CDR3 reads TGTGCCACCAGCAGAGAACCTTCCGGGACACAAGGCCTCGGGCAGTACTTC.

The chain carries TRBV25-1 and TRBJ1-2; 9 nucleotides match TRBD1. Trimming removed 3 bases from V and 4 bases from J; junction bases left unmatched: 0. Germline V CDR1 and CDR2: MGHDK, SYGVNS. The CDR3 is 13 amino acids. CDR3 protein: CASSEGQGYGYTF. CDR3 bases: TGTGCCAGCAGTGAGGGACAGGGCTATGGCTACACCTTC.

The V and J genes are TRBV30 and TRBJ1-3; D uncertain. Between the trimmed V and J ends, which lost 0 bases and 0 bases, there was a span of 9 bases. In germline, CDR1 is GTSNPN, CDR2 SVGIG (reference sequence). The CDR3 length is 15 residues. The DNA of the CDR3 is TGTGCCTGGAGTGTCGGCTGGGCCTCTGGAAACACCATATATTTT. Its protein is CAWSVGWASGNTIYF.

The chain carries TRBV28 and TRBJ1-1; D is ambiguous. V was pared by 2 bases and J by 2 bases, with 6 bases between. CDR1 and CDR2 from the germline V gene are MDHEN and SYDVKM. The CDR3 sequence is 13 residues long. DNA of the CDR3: TGTGCCAGCAGTTTACCGGTTAACACTGAAGCTTTCTTT. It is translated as CASSLPVNTEAFF.

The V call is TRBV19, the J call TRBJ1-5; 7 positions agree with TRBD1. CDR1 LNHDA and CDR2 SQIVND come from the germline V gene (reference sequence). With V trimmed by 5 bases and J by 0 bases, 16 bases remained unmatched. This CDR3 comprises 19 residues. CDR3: CASSVSGQPVTFSNQPQHF. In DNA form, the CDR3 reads TGTGCCAGTAGTGTCTCGGGACAGCCCGTGACTTTTAGCAATCAGCCCCAGCATTTT.

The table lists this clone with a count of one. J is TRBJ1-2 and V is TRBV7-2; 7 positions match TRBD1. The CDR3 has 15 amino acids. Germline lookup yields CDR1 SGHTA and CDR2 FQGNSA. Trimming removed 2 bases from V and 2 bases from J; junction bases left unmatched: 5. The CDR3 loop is CASSLSQGVNYGYTF. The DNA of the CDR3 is TGTGCCAGCAGCTTAAGTCAGGGGGTGAACTATGGCTACACCTTC.

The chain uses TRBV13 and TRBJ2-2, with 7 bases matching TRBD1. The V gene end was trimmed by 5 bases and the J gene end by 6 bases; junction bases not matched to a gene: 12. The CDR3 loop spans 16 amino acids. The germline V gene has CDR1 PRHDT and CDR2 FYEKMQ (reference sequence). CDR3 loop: CASSPGGPEGPGELFF. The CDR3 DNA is TGTGCCAGCAGCCCAGGGGGACCAGAGGGCCCCGGGGAGCTGTTTTTT.

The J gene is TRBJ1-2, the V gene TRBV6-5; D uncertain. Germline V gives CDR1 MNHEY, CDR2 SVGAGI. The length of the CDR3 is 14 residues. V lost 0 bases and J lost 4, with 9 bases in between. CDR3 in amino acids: CASSYSHTFYGYTF. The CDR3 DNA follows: TGTGCCAGCAGTTACTCGCACACCTTCTATGGCTACACCTTC.

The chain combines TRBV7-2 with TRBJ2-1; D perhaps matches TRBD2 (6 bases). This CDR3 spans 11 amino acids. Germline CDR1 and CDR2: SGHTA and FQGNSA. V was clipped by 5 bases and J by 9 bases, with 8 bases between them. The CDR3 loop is CASSRTIEQFF. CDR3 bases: TGTGCCAGCAGCCGGACTATTGAGCAGTTCTTC.

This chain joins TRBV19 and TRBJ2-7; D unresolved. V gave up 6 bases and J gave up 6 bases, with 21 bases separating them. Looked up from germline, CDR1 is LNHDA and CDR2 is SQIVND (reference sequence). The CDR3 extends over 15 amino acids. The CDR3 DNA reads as TGTGCCAGTAGGACCCTCTCCGGGTCTCGTGGCGAGCAGTACTTC. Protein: CASRTLSGSRGEQYF.

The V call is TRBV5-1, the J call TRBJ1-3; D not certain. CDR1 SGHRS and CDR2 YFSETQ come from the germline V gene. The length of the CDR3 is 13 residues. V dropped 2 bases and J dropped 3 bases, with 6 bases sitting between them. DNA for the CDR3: TGCGCCAGCAGCTTCGCAGATGGAAACACCATATATTTT. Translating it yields CASSFADGNTIYF.

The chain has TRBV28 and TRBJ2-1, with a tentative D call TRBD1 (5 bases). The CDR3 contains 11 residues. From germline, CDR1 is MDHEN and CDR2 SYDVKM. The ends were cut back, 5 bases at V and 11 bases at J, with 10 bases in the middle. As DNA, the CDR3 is TGTGCCAGCAGTCTCAACAGGAAGCAGTTCTTC. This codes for CASSLNRKQFF.

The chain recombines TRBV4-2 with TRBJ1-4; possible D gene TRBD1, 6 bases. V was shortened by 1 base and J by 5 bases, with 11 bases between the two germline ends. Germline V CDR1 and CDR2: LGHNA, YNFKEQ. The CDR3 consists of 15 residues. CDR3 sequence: CASSQARGVNEKLFF. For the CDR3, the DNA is TGTGCCAGCAGCCAAGCCAGGGGAGTGAATGAAAAACTGTTTTTT.